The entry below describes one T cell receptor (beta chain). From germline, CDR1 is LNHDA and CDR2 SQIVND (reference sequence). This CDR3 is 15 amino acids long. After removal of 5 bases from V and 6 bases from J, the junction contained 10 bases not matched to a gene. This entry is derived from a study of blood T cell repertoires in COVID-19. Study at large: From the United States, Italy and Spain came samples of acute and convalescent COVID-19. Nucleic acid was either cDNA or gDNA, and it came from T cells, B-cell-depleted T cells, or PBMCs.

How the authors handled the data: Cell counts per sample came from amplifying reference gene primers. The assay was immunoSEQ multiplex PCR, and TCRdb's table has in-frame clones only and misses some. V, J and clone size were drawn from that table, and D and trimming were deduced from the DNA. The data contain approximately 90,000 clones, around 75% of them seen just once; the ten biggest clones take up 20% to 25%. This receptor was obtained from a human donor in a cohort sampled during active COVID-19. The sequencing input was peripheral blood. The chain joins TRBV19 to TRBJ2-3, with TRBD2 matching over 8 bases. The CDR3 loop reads CASSSLAPGGDTQYF. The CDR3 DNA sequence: TGTGCCAGTAGTTCGCTGGCCCCGGGGGGGGATACGCAGTATTTT.